Listed below are T cell receptor beta chains from one sample, sequenced in a study of cytomegalovirus exposure and HLA in healthy donors. Assay used: immunoSEQ multiplex PCR; TCRdb lists only in-frame clones, some missing. The sample yields about 310,000 clones, nearly 90% seen once. The sequenced sample consisted of PBMCs. These TCRs come from a man aged 30 to 45 in good health and CMV-seronegative. The CDR3 runs from the conserved cysteine through the conserved F or W. Fields, in order: clone size, V gene, J gene, D gene, CDR3 protein, CDR3 DNA. The D gene is left open where the match is weak. Some rows have no size entry. The others give once, few or many, or a class for an expanded clone.

>once|TRBV6-1|TRBJ2-3|-
CASTGEPGTGTQYF
TGTGCCAGCACCGGGGAACCCGGAACGGGTACGCAGTATTTT
>-|TRBV5-1|TRBJ2-3|-
CASSLGGGGTDTQYF
TGCGCCAGCAGCTTGGGTGGCGGGGGCACAGATACGCAGTATTTT
>-|TRBV5-1|TRBJ2-1|-
CASSLDAVYNEQFF
TGCGCCAGCAGCTTGGATGCGGTATACAATGAGCAGTTCTTC
>-|TRBV18|TRBJ2-5|-
CASSPLSGPQETQYF
TGTGCCAGCTCACCCCTCAGTGGTCCCCAAGAGACCCAGTACTTC
>few|TRBV6-6|TRBJ1-1|TRBD1
CASTRGQGEAFF
TGTGCCAGCACGAGGGGGCAGGGTGAAGCTTTCTTT
>-|TRBV5-6|TRBJ2-1|-
CASSNQGYEQFF
TGTGCCAGCAGCAATCAGGGCTATGAGCAGTTCTTC
>-|TRBV7-7|TRBJ2-3|-
CASSLGPSTDTQYF
TGTGCCAGCAGCTTAGGTCCTAGCACAGATACGCAGTATTTT
>-|TRBV10-3|TRBJ1-6|-
CAISESGSSYNSPLHF
TGTGCCATCAGTGAGTCGGGGAGCTCCTATAATTCACCCCTCCACTTT
>-|TRBV30|TRBJ1-5|-
CAWSITGADQPQHF
TGTGCCTGGAGTATAACAGGAGCAGATCAGCCCCAGCATTTT
>-|TRBV10-1|TRBJ2-4|TRBD2
CASSELGRGIQYF
TGCGCCAGCAGTGAACTCGGGAGGGGCATTCAGTACTTC
>-|TRBV12-5|TRBJ1-2|-
CASGSPVGQVYGYTF
TGTGCTAGTGGTTCCCCTGTGGGACAAGTCTATGGCTACACCTTC
>-|TRBV7-9|TRBJ1-1|-
CASSSLEGMNTEAFF
TGTGCCAGCAGCAGCTTGGAGGGCATGAACACTGAAGCTTTCTTT
>-|TRBV6-5|TRBJ1-2|TRBD1
CASSYPGTDYGYTF
TGTGCCAGCAGTTACCCAGGGACAGACTATGGCTACACCTTC